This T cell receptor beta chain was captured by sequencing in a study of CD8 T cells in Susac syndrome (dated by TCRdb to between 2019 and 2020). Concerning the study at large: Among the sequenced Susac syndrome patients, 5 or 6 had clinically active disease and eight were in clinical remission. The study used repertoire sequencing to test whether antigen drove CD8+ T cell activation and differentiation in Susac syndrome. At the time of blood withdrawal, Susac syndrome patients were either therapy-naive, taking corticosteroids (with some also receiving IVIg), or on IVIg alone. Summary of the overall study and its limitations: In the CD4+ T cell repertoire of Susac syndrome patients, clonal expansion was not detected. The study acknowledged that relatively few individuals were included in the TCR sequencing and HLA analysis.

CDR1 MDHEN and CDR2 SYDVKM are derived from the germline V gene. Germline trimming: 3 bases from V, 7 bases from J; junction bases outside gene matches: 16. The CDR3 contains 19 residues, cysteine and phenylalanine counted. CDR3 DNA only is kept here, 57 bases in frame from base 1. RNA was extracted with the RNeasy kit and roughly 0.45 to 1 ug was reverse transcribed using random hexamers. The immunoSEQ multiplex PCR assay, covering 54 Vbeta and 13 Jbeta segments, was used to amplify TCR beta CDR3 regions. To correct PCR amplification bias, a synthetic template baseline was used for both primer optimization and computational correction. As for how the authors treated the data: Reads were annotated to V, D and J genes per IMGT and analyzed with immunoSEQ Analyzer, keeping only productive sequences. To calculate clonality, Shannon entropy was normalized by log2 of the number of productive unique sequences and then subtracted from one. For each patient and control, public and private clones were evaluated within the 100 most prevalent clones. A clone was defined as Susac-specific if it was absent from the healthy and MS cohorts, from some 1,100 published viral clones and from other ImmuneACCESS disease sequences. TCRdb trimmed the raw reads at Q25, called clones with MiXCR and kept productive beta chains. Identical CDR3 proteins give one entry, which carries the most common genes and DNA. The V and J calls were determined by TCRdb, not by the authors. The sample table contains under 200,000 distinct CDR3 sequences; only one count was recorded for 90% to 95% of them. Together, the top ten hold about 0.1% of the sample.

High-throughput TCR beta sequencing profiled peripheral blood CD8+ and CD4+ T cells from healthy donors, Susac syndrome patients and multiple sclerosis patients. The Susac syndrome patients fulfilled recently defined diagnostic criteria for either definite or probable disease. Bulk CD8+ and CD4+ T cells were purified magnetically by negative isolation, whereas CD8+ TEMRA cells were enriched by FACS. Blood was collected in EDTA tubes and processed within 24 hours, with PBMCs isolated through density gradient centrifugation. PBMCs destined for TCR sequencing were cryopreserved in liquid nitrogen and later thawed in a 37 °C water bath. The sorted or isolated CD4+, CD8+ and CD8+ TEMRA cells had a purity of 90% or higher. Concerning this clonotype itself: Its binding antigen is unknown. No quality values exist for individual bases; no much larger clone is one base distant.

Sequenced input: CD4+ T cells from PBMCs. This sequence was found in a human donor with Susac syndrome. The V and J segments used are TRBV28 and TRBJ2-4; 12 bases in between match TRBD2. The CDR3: CASSFSKRTSGASRNIQYF. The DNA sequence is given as TGTGCCAGCAGTTTCTCCAAAAGGACTAGCGGGGCCTCCCGTAACATTCAGTACTTC.